This TCR beta chain is drawn from a study of beta chain features in type 1 diabetes (dated by TCRdb to between 2017 and 2018). Turning to the overall study: No differences in mean age, gender distribution, total cell number or subset yield were found between patients and healthy donors. In the study, recently diagnosed type 1 diabetes patients and matched healthy donors were compared on the TCRB repertoires of their sorted circulating CD4+ T cell subsets. A total of approximately 110,000,000 sorted cells were examined across all samples, and a strong correlation was observed between cell number per subset and RNA yield. Regulatory and stem cell-like memory subsets were isolated from only 8 patients and about eight healthy donors, whereas naive and central memory subsets came from all 30 or so donors.

Including the terminal cysteine and phenylalanine, the CDR3 comprises 15 residues. The CDR3 DNA has 45 bases and is translated from base 1. The germline V gene supplies CDR1 SNHLY and CDR2 FYNNEI. V is cut by 6 bases and J by 4 bases, and the space between the germline ends is 16 bases. This clone was found a few times. Its binding antigen is unknown. No per-base quality is available; no much larger clone lies one base away. Results the study describes overall, beyond this receptor: Because cDNA was sequenced instead of genomic DNA, highly expressing activated cells could be over-represented, though the groups showed no difference in activation or CD3 levels. Because small numbers of individuals were included in the HLA sub-analyses, any influence of HLA type on TCRB rearrangement was left unresolved. Patients with type 1 diabetes made fewer insertions and deleted more nucleotides at VDJ recombination sites, implying thymic rearrangement abnormalities. Shorter templates might be favored by PCR, yet because patient and control samples were amplified and corrected together, any such skew would affect both groups equally. Naive, central memory and regulatory TCRB repertoires appeared more similar among patients than among healthy donors. Type 1 diabetes patients showed a moderate but significant shortening of TCRB CDR3 length in all four CD4+ subsets.

All of the isolated RNA was reverse transcribed with the High Capacity cDNA Reverse Transcription Kit, so expressed TCRB transcripts were sequenced. Deep immunoSEQ sequencing was performed on naive, central memory and regulatory T cell samples, with an average of roughly 3.3 million total reads per sample. Sorted cells were lysed in RLT buffer, and RNA was extracted using DNase-treated RNeasy Micro or Mini kits according to cell number. Each cell subset was processed separately to prevent cross-contamination, with patient and healthy donor samples processed together. TCRB sequences were amplified from cDNA with the immunoSEQ multiplex PCR, producing 87-bp fragments spanning the CDR3 region. Sequencing of the amplicons was done on the Illumina HiSeq platform. As for how the authors treated the data: Synthetic template baselines were used to correct PCR bias computationally, reads within Hamming distance 2 were collapsed, and singletons that could not be merged were discarded. Reads were aligned to IMGT to assign V, D and J genes, CDR3 length, and insertions or deletions at six rearrangement sites. Within each subset, clonotype counts were normalized to sorted cell number, and only after that were true diversity and Gini coefficients computed with the tcR R package. The overlap coefficient, calculated on TCRB nucleotide sequences, was used to measure repertoire sharing. In its TCRdb copy, this immuneACCESS table keeps in-frame sequences only and misses some clones. Where compared with another copy, unresolved V genes explain less than half of these, and the others have no known cause. D and trimming come from the DNA, and the V and J calls and clone size come from that table. The sample data list about 180,000 clones, and about 13% of these were observed just once. The ten largest account for approximately 0.62% of the sample.

Each donor gave one peripheral blood draw, averaging about 120 mL, which was collected into heparinised tubes. Using a panel that included CD45RO, CCR7, CD25, CD127, CD95 and CD27, naive, central memory, regulatory and stem cell-like memory CD4+ T cells were sorted on a BD FACSAria II. Every sorted population had a purity above 98%. PBMCs were separated immediately by Lymphoprep density gradient centrifugation and were stained directly, without being cultured. Samples were stained and sorted in pairs, with one healthy donor and one patient per experiment, so that batch effects were minimized. This receptor was taken from a woman younger than 35 in good health. Material for sequencing was central memory CD4+ T cells from blood. The chain employs TRBV2 and TRBJ1-5, with TRBD1 perhaps the D gene, on 5 matching bases. The nucleotides read TGTGCCAGCAGAGTAAGCGGGACCGGAAATCAGCCCCAGCATTTT. It encodes CASRVSGTGNQPQHF.